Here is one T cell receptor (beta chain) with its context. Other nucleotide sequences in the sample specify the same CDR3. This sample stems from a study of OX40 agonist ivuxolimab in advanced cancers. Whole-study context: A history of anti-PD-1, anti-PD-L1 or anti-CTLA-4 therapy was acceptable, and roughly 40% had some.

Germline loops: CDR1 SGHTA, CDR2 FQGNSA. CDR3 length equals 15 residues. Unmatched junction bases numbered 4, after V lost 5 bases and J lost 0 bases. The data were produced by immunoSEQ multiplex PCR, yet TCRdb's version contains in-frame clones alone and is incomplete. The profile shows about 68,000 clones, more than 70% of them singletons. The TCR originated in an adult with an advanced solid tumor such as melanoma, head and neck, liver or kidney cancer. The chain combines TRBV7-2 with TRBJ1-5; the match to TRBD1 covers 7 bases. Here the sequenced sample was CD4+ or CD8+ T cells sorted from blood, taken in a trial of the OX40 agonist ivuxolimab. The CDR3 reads CASSAQGNSNQPQHF. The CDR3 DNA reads TGTGCCAGCAGCGCACAGGGGAATAGCAATCAGCCCCAGCATTTT.